The sequence of this T cell receptor (beta chain) was determined in a study of T cell responses to AZD1222 COVID-19 vaccine. Study conclusions and caveats: Unmutated variant regions are reportedly targeted by nearly half of spike-specific TCRs. The donor cohort was predominantly white British with a female majority, and clonal diversity may have been underestimated. Regions 160-218 and 743-854 held dominance among vaccine-associated CD4 TCRs, which spanned spike.

Pooling was applied to second doses at about 4 or about 12 weeks. As regards this clone: Its target is not known.

Assay used: immunoSEQ multiplex PCR; TCRdb lists only in-frame clones, some missing. The table shows some 30,000 clones, with approximately 90% occurring only once. Specimen: peripheral blood, collected 28 days after the second AZD1222 dose. This receptor was taken from an adult who received the AZD1222 COVID-19 vaccine.

DNA of the CDR3: TGCGCCAGCAGCTCCCGTACTCAACAGAGGGGCTATGGCTACACCTTC. It yields the protein CASSSRTQQRGYGYTF. The chain has TRBV5-1 and TRBJ1-2, with a weak D call TRBD1 (5 bases). The CDR3 totals 16 residues. Germline V CDR1 and CDR2: SGHRS, YFSETQ. Trimming cost V 3 bases and J 4 bases, with 19 bases left between them.